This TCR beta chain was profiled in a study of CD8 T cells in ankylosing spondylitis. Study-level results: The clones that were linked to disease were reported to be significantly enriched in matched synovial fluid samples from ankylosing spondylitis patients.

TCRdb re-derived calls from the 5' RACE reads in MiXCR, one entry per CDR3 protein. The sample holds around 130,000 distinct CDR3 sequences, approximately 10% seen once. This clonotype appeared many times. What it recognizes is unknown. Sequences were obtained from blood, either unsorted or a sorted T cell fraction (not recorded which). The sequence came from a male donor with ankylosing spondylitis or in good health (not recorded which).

The DNA for the CDR3 is TGCAGTGCTGGGGGACTAGCGGAGATTACAGATACGCAGTATTTT. Translation: CSAGGLAEITDTQYF. This sequence joins TRBV20-1 and TRBJ2-3; 11 bases match TRBD2. V gave up 5 bases and J gave up 3 bases; unmatched junction bases: 7. The CDR3 loop spans 15 amino acids. CDR1 DFQATT and CDR2 SNEGSKA come from the germline V gene (reference sequence).